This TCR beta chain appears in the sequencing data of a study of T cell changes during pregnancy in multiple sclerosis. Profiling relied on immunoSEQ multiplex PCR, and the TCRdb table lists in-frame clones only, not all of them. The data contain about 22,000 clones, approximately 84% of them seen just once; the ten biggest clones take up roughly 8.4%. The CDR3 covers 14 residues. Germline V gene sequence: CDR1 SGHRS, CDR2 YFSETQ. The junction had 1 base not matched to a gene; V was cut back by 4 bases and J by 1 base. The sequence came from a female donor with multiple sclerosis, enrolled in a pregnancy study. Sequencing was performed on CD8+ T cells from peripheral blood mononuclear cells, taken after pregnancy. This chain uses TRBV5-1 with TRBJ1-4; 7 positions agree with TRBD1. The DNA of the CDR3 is TGCGCCAGCAGCCCAGGGGGAACTAATGAAAAACTGTTTTTT. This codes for CASSPGGTNEKLFF.